The 31 T cell receptor beta chains given below trace back to one sample, sequenced in a study of long-term antiretroviral therapy in people with HIV. It was version v3.0 of the immunoSEQ assay that was run at survey level. Only in-frame clones appear in the TCRdb table, and some are missing; sequencing was by immunoSEQ multiplex PCR. In the table there are about 17,000 clones, about 81% of which are singletons. Material: unsorted PBMCs, obtained 0.3 years after starting antiretroviral therapy. These receptors all stem from a man aged 18 to 35 with HIV.

The chain couples TRBV7-2 to TRBJ1-2; TRBD1 is a possible D gene (6 bases). V lost 1 base and J 5 bases, leaving 11 bases between the germline ends. The germline CDR1 and CDR2 sequences are SGHTA and FQGNSA. This CDR3 is 14 amino acids long. CDR3 DNA: TGTGCCAGCAGCTTAGTCACAGGGACATATGGCTACACCTTC. Residues: CASSLVTGTYGYTF.

The chain couples TRBV5-6 to TRBJ1-3, with 7 bases fitting TRBD1. The CDR3 is 17 amino acids. The germline CDR1 and CDR2 sequences are SGHDT and YYEEEE. J gave up 7 bases and V 0 bases, and 13 bases lay outside the gene matches. CDR3 in DNA: TGTGCCAGCAGCTTGGTGGGACAGCCAAGAGGCTGGAACACCATATATTTT. Protein sequence: CASSLVGQPRGWNTIYF.

A single count supports this clone. The rearrangement links TRBV6-1 to TRBJ2-3; D is ambiguous. The CDR3 spans 12 residues. V was trimmed by 10 bases and J by 2 bases, leaving 10 bases between them. Germline CDR1 MNHNS, CDR2 SASEGT. The CDR3 nucleotides read TGTGCCACCGCCGGAGTCACAGATACGCAGTATTTT. Amino acids: CATAGVTDTQYF.

J is TRBJ2-2 and V is TRBV29-1; unclear D gene. Looked up from germline, CDR1 is SQVTM and CDR2 is ANQGSEA. Trimming pared 7 bases from V and 4 bases from J, leaving 10 bases between. The CDR3 covers 12 residues. The CDR3 region has the DNA TGCAGCGGGGGAAAACGCACCGGGGAGCTGTTTTTT. Translated: CSGGKRTGELFF.

The chain carries TRBV2 and TRBJ1-1, with 7 bases lining up with TRBD1. The CDR3 contains 15 residues. The trim removed 7 bases at V and 3 bases at J, leaving 11 bases unmatched. Germline V CDR1 and CDR2: SNHLY, FYNNEI. This CDR3 is CASTPPRTGYTEAFF. The CDR3 region has the DNA TGTGCCAGCACCCCCCCCCGGACAGGCTACACTGAAGCTTTCTTT.

The chain couples TRBV15 to TRBJ2-3; D is uncertain. Trimming cost V 0 bases and J 5 bases, with 3 bases left between them. The germline V gene encodes CDR1 LNHNV and CDR2 YYDKDF (reference sequence). The CDR3 contains 12 residues. DNA for the CDR3: TGTGCCACCAGCAGAGATCAAGATACGCAGTATTTT. It is translated as CATSRDQDTQYF.

The chain links TRBV5-1 to TRBJ1-1; 8 bases match TRBD1. Germline loops: CDR1 SGHRS, CDR2 YFSETQ. V was clipped by 4 bases and J by 6 bases; unmatched bases: 11. This CDR3 is built from 15 residues. DNA of the CDR3: TGCGCCAGCAGCGAATCGGACAGGGCCAGCGCTGAAGCTTTCTTT. Residues: CASSESDRASAEAFF.

The V call is TRBV5-4, the J call TRBJ2-7; 7 bases line up with TRBD2. V trimming: 4 bases; J trimming: 1 base; junction bases outside the gene matches: 5. This CDR3 contains 14 residues. Germline CDR1 and CDR2: SGHNT and YYREEE (reference sequence). The CDR3 DNA sequence: TGTGCCAGCAGCGGGGGGAGGGAGTCCTACGAGCAGTACTTC. Amino acids: CASSGGRESYEQYF.

The rearrangement links TRBV11-2 to TRBJ2-3; 8 bases line up with TRBD1. Germline assignment: CDR1 SGHAT and CDR2 FQNNGV. Germline trimming cut 4 bases from V and 10 bases from J; bases unmatched to any gene: 22. CDR3 length: 18 amino acids. This CDR3 is CASSYPKGTGSAVSPQYF. The CDR3 bases are TGTGCCAGCAGCTACCCTAAGGGGACAGGTTCGGCAGTCAGTCCGCAGTATTTT.

The J gene is TRBJ2-1, the V gene TRBV7-6, with D perhaps TRBD2 (5 bases). The CDR3 has 15 amino acids. The V end lost 6 bases, the J end lost 0 bases, and 12 bases lay between the germline ends. Germline CDR1 reads SGHVS; CDR2 reads FNYEAQ. In DNA form, the CDR3 reads TGTGCCAGCAGTTCGCTAGGGAGCTCCTACAATGAGCAGTTCTTC. This gives the protein CASSSLGSSYNEQFF. Full variable domain (missing parts from reference TRBV7-6 and TRBJ2-1): GAGVSQSPRYKVTKRGQDVALRCDPISGHVSLYWYRQALGQGPEFLTYFNYEAQQDKSGLPNDRFSAERPEGSISTLTIQRTEQRDSAMYRCASSSLGSSYNEQFFGPGTRLTVL.

This chain links TRBV9 with TRBJ2-1, with D possibly called TRBD1 or TRBD2 (6 bases each). Germline values: CDR1 SGDLS, CDR2 YYNGEE. The CDR3 is 17 amino acids. With 4 bases removed from V and 7 bases from J, the gap between germline ends came to 24 bases. CDR3 DNA: TGTGCCAGCAGCCCTACTCCGGGGGCCTTCCTAGATAATGAGCAGTTCTTC. Translating it yields CASSPTPGAFLDNEQFF.

J is TRBJ1-5 and V is TRBV5-1; 8 bases are a match to TRBD1. Germline V gene sequence: CDR1 SGHRS, CDR2 YFSETQ. CDR3 length equals 14 residues. V was pared by 3 bases and J by 7 bases, with 6 bases of the junction left unmatched. CDR3 coding DNA: TGCGCCAGCAGCTGGACAGGGTTGGGCCAGCCCCAGCATTTT. Translated: CASSWTGLGQPQHF.

The J gene is TRBJ1-1, the V gene TRBV7-8; D is unclear. Between the trimmed V and J ends, which lost 4 bases and 1 base, there was a span of 13 bases. Germline CDR1 is SGHVS and CDR2 is FQNEAQ. CDR3 size: 15 residues. CDR3 in amino acids: CASSSSRLPNTEAFF. CDR3 bases: TGTGCCAGCAGCTCCTCTCGACTGCCGAACACTGAAGCTTTCTTT.

V gene TRBV6-5 combines with J gene TRBJ1-6, with 7 bases that match TRBD1. V was clipped by 4 bases and J by 10 bases; unmatched bases: 7. The CDR3 contains 14 residues. In germline, CDR1 is MNHEY, CDR2 SVGAGI. This CDR3 reads CASSLSGGESPLHF. The CDR3 bases are TGTGCCAGCAGTTTATCAGGGGGGGAGTCACCCCTCCACTTT.

The V and J genes are TRBV5-6 and TRBJ2-1; maybe TRBD1 (6 bases). The CDR3 covers 13 residues. The V gene's germline CDR1 is SGHDT and CDR2 YYEEEE. With 5 bases removed from V and 6 bases from J, the gap between germline ends came to 12 bases. The CDR3 protein is CASSSGAGNEQFF. CDR3 in DNA: TGTGCCAGCAGTTCAGGGGCGGGCAATGAGCAGTTCTTC.

V usage is TRBV29-1 and J usage is TRBJ2-7; perhaps TRBD2 as D (6 bases). V was cut by 7 bases and J by 2 bases, with 15 bases left in between. The CDR3 contains 13 residues. CDR1 is SQVTM, CDR2 ANQGSEA, per germline. In DNA form, the CDR3 reads TGCAGCGCCAGACTAGGCATGCCCTACGAGCAGTACTTC. This codes for CSARLGMPYEQYF.

The chain has TRBV5-6 and TRBJ2-1; D is ambiguous. This CDR3 comprises 11 residues. Trimming cost V 2 bases and J 9 bases, with 6 bases left between them. CDR1 is SGHDT and CDR2 is YYEEEE in the germline V gene. CDR3 residues: CASSFAFEQFF. CDR3 sequence (DNA): TGTGCCAGCAGCTTCGCCTTTGAGCAGTTCTTC.

Points on this clone: At one of its ends the junction is not consistent with the germline gene, which may arise from a read error. The chain uses TRBV30 and TRBJ2-7, with D perhaps TRBD1 (6 bases). The CDR3 contains 14 residues. Germline lookup yields CDR1 GTSNPN and CDR2 SVGIG (reference sequence). Here the CDR3 DNA reads TGTGCCTTGAGTACAGGGCCGTTATACTACGAGCAGTACTTC. Translating gives CALSTGPLYYEQYF.

The chain joins TRBV6-1 to TRBJ2-2; the D gene is possibly TRBD2 (5 bases). Germline-derived CDR1 and CDR2 are MNHNS and SASEGT. V lost 0 bases and J 3 bases, leaving 8 bases between the germline ends. This CDR3 is built from 15 residues. The CDR3 loop is CASSEAAGYTGELFF. CDR3 coding DNA: TGTGCCAGCAGTGAAGCGGCGGGTTACACCGGGGAGCTGTTTTTT.

The chain joins TRBV18 to TRBJ2-6; 7 bases match TRBD1. The germline CDR1 and CDR2 sequences are KGHSH and LQKENI. The length of the CDR3 is 17 residues. V lost 2 bases, J lost 0 bases, and 4 bases stayed unmatched. CDR3 region: CASSPGTVSSGANVLTF. Written as DNA, the CDR3 is TGTGCCAGCTCACCAGGGACAGTGAGCTCTGGGGCCAACGTCCTGACTTTC.

This clone was recorded only once. V and J are TRBV9 and TRBJ2-5; D is ambiguous. The germline V gene has CDR1 SGDLS and CDR2 YYNGEE. Trimming took 2 bases from V and 4 from J, leaving 12 bases between them. There are 14 residues in the CDR3. This CDR3 reads CASSVSGPRETQYF. CDR3 DNA sequence: TGTGCCAGCAGCGTCTCCGGTCCACGAGAGACCCAGTACTTC.

The rearrangement joins TRBV9 to TRBJ2-2; D not resolved. Trimming shortened V by 3 bases and J by 3 bases, and 12 bases separated the two germline ends. The CDR3 consists of 15 residues. Per germline, CDR1 SGDLS and CDR2 YYNGEE. CDR3 residues: CASSGQFTYTGELFF. CDR3 sequence (DNA): TGTGCCAGCAGCGGCCAATTTACTTACACCGGGGAGCTGTTTTTT.

The chain recombines TRBV11-1 with TRBJ2-1, with D possibly being TRBD2 (6 bases). The CDR3 totals 16 residues. V lost 1 base and J lost 4, with 14 bases in between. The germline gives CDR1 SGHAT, CDR2 FQDESV (reference sequence). The CDR3 sequence: CASSLGTTTGYNEQFF. Written as DNA, the CDR3 is TGTGCCAGCAGCTTAGGGACTACCACTGGTTACAATGAGCAGTTCTTC.

A few counts support this clone. The CDR3: CASSSFLGQGVYSPLHF. The CDR3 bases are TGTGCCAGCAGCTCGTTTTTAGGACAGGGGGTCTATTCACCCCTCCACTTT. The chain is built from TRBV5-6 and TRBJ1-6; 10 bases agree with TRBD1. V lost 3 bases, J lost 8 bases, and 11 bases stayed unmatched. CDR3 length: 17 amino acids. CDR1 is SGHDT and CDR2 is YYEEEE in the germline V gene. The whole variable domain, remainder taken from reference TRBV5-6 and TRBJ1-6, is DAGVTQSPTHLIKTRGQQVTLRCSPKSGHDTVSWYQQALGQGPQFIFQYYEEEERQRGNFPDRFSGHQFPNYSSELNVNALLLGDSALYLCASSSFLGQGVYSPLHFGNGTRLTVT.

On this clone: At one of its ends the junction is not consistent with the germline gene, which may arise from a read error. The chain links TRBV10-3 to TRBJ1-1; D may be TRBD1 (5 bases). The V gene's germline CDR1 is ENHRY and CDR2 SYGVKD. The CDR3 is 12 residues long. The CDR3 nucleotides are TGTGCCGTCAGGGAGAAGGACACTGAAGCTTTCTTT. Amino acid sequence: CAVREKDTEAFF.

The CDR3 bases are TGTGCCAGCAGTTTGGTGAATTCACCCCTCCACTTT. Translating it yields CASSLVNSPLHF. V is TRBV6-5 and J is TRBJ1-6, with D unresolved. Germline V lookup: CDR1 MNHEY, CDR2 SVGAGI. V lost 4 bases to trimming and J lost 7 bases, with 5 bases between them. This CDR3 is 12 amino acids long.

This chain connects TRBV18 to TRBJ1-2; D is possibly TRBD1 (6 bases). The germline V and J ends were trimmed by 6 bases and 3 bases, with 8 bases remaining between them. CDR1 and CDR2 from the germline V gene are KGHSH and LQKENI. This CDR3 spans 12 amino acids. The CDR3 nucleotides are TGTGCCAGCTCTTCAGGGGACTATGGCTACACCTTC. It is translated as CASSSGDYGYTF.

V is TRBV29-1 and J is TRBJ2-3; D is possibly TRBD2 (6 bases). Germline V gene data show CDR1 as SQVTM and CDR2 as ANQGSEA. V lost 6 bases and J 2 bases, leaving 15 bases between the germline ends. The CDR3 has 14 amino acids. The CDR3: CSVLIRLVTDTQYF. Here the CDR3 DNA reads TGCAGCGTGCTAATTCGACTAGTCACAGATACGCAGTATTTT.

This sequence joins TRBV5-1 and TRBJ2-2; possible D gene TRBD2, 6 bases. This CDR3 contains 15 residues. CDR1 is SGHRS, CDR2 YFSETQ, per germline. V was clipped by 4 bases and J by 0 bases, with 10 bases between them. The CDR3 here is CASSISGANTGELFF. DNA of the CDR3: TGCGCCAGCAGCATTTCGGGGGCGAACACCGGGGAGCTGTTTTTT.

V usage is TRBV5-1 and J usage is TRBJ2-3, with no clear D. Trimming removed 0 bases at V and 0 bases at J, with 8 bases between. From germline, CDR1 is SGHRS and CDR2 YFSETQ. This CDR3 has 15 amino acids. CDR3 nucleotides: TGCGCCAGCAGCTTGGGGAGAGAAAGCACAGATACGCAGTATTTT. This translates into CASSLGRESTDTQYF.

V is TRBV23-1 and J is TRBJ2-5; D perhaps matches TRBD1 (5 bases). TRBV23-1 is recorded as an ORF, its role being uncertain. V was pared by 0 bases and J by 6 bases, with 11 bases between. This CDR3 spans 14 amino acids. In DNA, the CDR3 is TGCGCCAGCAGTCAATCAAGGGGATCGAAGACCCAGTACTTC. Residues: CASSQSRGSKTQYF.